This entry lists 26 T cell receptor beta chains sequenced from one sample in a study of T cells in pancreatic ductal adenocarcinoma. The selected patients with pancreatic ductal adenocarcinoma had surgery but no neoadjuvant therapy. Some clones are missing from TCRdb's copy, which holds only in-frame ones; the method was immunoSEQ multiplex PCR. This sample has about 9,400 clones, with roughly 67% found just once. The sequenced sample was pancreatic tumor tissue. The receptors were sampled from a human donor with pancreatic ductal adenocarcinoma.

The V gene is TRBV2, the J gene TRBJ2-3; 9 bases agree with TRBD1. CDR1 and CDR2 from the germline V gene are SNHLY and FYNNEI. The trim removed 7 bases at V and 7 bases at J, leaving 9 bases unmatched. The CDR3 totals 14 residues. Written as DNA, the CDR3 is TGTGCCAGCAAAATACAGGGGGCTGGCAATACGCAGTATTTT. Translated, it gives CASKIQGAGNTQYF.

This clone turned up a few times. V and J are TRBV18 and TRBJ1-4, with D uncertain. Trimming removed 2 bases from V and 4 bases from J, with 8 bases in between. This CDR3 region has 14 residues. The germline gives CDR1 KGHSH, CDR2 LQKENI. Written as DNA, the CDR3 is TGTGCCAGCTCACCAGTTAGTCTTAATGAAAAACTGTTTTTT. It encodes CASSPVSLNEKLFF. Combining the CDR3 with reference TRBV18 and TRBJ1-4 gives the whole variable domain NAGVMQNPRHLVRRRGQEARLRCSPMKGHSHVYWYRQLPEEGLKFMVYLQKENIIDESGMPKERFSAEFPKEGPSILRIQQVVRGDSAAYFCASSPVSLNEKLFFGSGTQLSVL.

The chain combines TRBV10-2 with TRBJ2-1, with a tentative D call TRBD1 (6 bases). CDR1 is WSHSY and CDR2 is SAAADI in the germline V gene. The CDR3 length is 14 residues. V was trimmed by 7 bases and J by 6 bases, leaving 16 bases between them. The CDR3 nucleotides read TGCGCCAGCACCCCTCCTAGGGGGTTCAATGAGCAGTTCTTC. It encodes CASTPPRGFNEQFF.

The chain employs TRBV13 and TRBJ2-4, with D uncertain. Germline CDR1 is PRHDT and CDR2 is FYEKMQ (reference sequence). This CDR3 is 14 amino acids long. Trimming shortened V by 2 bases and J by 1 base, and 6 bases separated the two germline ends. The CDR3 region has the DNA TGTGCCAGCAGCTTAATAGGGGCCAAAAACATTCAGTACTTC. Its translation: CASSLIGAKNIQYF.

This sequence joins TRBV5-1 and TRBJ1-4; 11 bases match TRBD1. In germline, CDR1 is SGHRS, CDR2 YFSETQ. The CDR3 is made up of 14 amino acids. V gave up 7 bases and J gave up 7 bases; unmatched junction bases: 6. This CDR3 is CASGQGAIAEKLFF. The DNA for the CDR3 is TGCGCCAGCGGACAGGGGGCAATCGCTGAAAAACTGTTTTTT. Based on the CDR3 plus reference TRBV5-1 and TRBJ1-4, the full variable domain is KAGVTQTPRYLIKTRGQQVTLSCSPISGHRSVSWYQQTPGQGLQFLFEYFSETQRNKGNFPGRFSGRQFSNSRSEMNVSTLELGDSALYLCASGQGAIAEKLFFGSGTQLSVL.

The chain uses TRBV2 and TRBJ2-1; 9 bases match TRBD2. Germline trimming cut 4 bases from V and 8 bases from J; bases unmatched to any gene: 12. Per the germline V gene, CDR1 is SNHLY and CDR2 is FYNNEI. The length of the CDR3 is 16 residues. CDR3 sequence reads: CASSGDRASGAHEQFF. DNA of the CDR3: TGTGCCAGCAGTGGGGATAGGGCTAGCGGGGCCCATGAGCAGTTCTTC.

J is TRBJ1-3 and V is TRBV28, with D perhaps TRBD1 (5 bases). Germline V gives CDR1 MDHEN, CDR2 SYDVKM. This CDR3 spans 14 amino acids. V was cut by 7 bases and J by 0 bases, with 10 bases left in between. The CDR3 sequence is CASNWGDSGNTIYF. CDR3 in DNA: TGTGCCAGCAACTGGGGGGACTCTGGAAACACCATATATTTT. Based on the CDR3 plus reference TRBV28 and TRBJ1-3, the full variable domain is DVKVTQSSRYLVKRTGEKVFLECVQDMDHENMFWYRQDPGLGLRLIYFSYDVKMKEKGDIPEGYSVSREKKERFSLILESASTNQTSMYLCASNWGDSGNTIYFGEGSWLTVV.

This clone is medium-sized. V usage is TRBV19 and J usage is TRBJ1-2, with D unresolved. Trimming pared 7 bases from V and 5 bases from J, leaving 14 bases between. The germline V gene encodes CDR1 LNHDA and CDR2 SQIVND (reference sequence). CDR3 length equals 13 residues. CDR3 DNA sequence: TGTGCCAGTAAAACAGCGGAGGCTTATGGCTACACCTTC. Translated: CASKTAEAYGYTF.

The chain recombines TRBV5-1 with TRBJ1-1; 9 bases are a match to TRBD1. J was trimmed by 5 bases and V by 3 bases; bases with no gene match: 8. The CDR3 runs to 15 residues. CDR1 is SGHRS, CDR2 YFSETQ, per germline. CDR3 loop: CASSYTGTGLTEAFF. The CDR3 nucleotides are TGCGCCAGCAGCTACACCGGGACAGGGCTAACTGAAGCTTTCTTT.

The gene calls are TRBV14 and TRBJ2-7; TRBD2 matches 9 bases. J was trimmed by 5 bases and V by 4 bases; bases with no gene match: 9. The CDR3 contains 15 residues. Per germline, CDR1 SGHDN and CDR2 FVKESK. The CDR3 DNA sequence: TGTGCCAGCAGCCGGGATAGCGGGAGTCGCCACGAGCAGTACTTC. Protein sequence: CASSRDSGSRHEQYF.

V gene TRBV7-2 combines with J gene TRBJ1-1; D gene unclear. In germline, CDR1 is SGHTA, CDR2 FQGNSA. Trimming took off 5 bases at V and 8 bases at J, with 18 bases between the two ends. This CDR3 is 14 amino acids long. CDR3 DNA: TGTGCCAGCAGCCCCCTCAAGGGTGCGAGGGAAGCTTTCTTT. Its protein product is CASSPLKGAREAFF.

This clone was seen only a few times. The chain links TRBV4-1 to TRBJ1-5; no reliable D call. The CDR3 is made up of 13 amino acids. V lost 3 bases and J 5 bases, leaving 8 bases between the germline ends. Germline CDR1 reads MGHRA; CDR2 reads YSYEKL. CDR3 bases: TGCGCCAGCAGCCATCCTGAATATCAGCCCCAGCATTTT. This gives the protein CASSHPEYQPQHF.

J is TRBJ1-2 and V is TRBV7-9; no reliable D call. The CDR3 length is 15 residues. V was trimmed by 1 base and J by 2 bases, leaving 11 bases between them. Germline CDR1 and CDR2: SEHNR and FQNEAQ (reference sequence). This CDR3 reads CASSLVGQENYGYTF. CDR3 in DNA: TGTGCCAGCAGCTTAGTAGGCCAGGAGAACTATGGCTACACCTTC.

The chain carries TRBV7-8 and TRBJ1-4; D unclear. Trimming removed 1 base at V and 8 bases at J, with 14 bases between. The CDR3 spans 15 residues. Germline CDR1 SGHVS, CDR2 FQNEAQ. The CDR3 bases are TGTGCCAGCAGCTTAGATGAGTTAGGGTCGGAAAAACTGTTTTTT. Protein product: CASSLDELGSEKLFF.

This chain connects TRBV7-2 to TRBJ1-2; D is uncertain. Per germline, CDR1 SGHTA and CDR2 FQGNSA. This CDR3 contains 15 residues. Between the trimmed V and J ends, which lost 5 bases and 7 bases, there was a span of 20 bases. The CDR3 DNA reads as TGTGCCAGCAGCCCACCCCCCTCTTGGGGTTTTGGCTACACCTTC. Translating gives CASSPPPSWGFGYTF.

V is TRBV5-1 and J is TRBJ2-2; possibly TRBD1 for D (6 bases). Germline V lookup: CDR1 SGHRS, CDR2 YFSETQ. The CDR3 sequence is 14 residues long. Trimming stripped 3 bases from V and 5 bases from J, with 11 bases between. The CDR3 here is CASSYGTFTGELFF. The CDR3 DNA reads as TGCGCCAGCAGCTACGGGACATTTACCGGGGAGCTGTTTTTT.

This clone was observed a few times. This sequence joins TRBV2 and TRBJ2-3; D gene uncertain. V was cut by 5 bases and J by 2 bases, with 2 bases left in between. Germline-derived CDR1 and CDR2 are SNHLY and FYNNEI. The CDR3 is 11 residues long. CDR3 in amino acids: CASSTTDTQYF. The CDR3, as DNA: TGTGCCAGCAGTACCACAGATACGCAGTATTTT.

In this sample, this clone turned up a few times. The same CDR3 can be traced to other DNA sequences in this sample. The rearrangement links TRBV10-3 to TRBJ2-7; 7 bases are a match to TRBD2. Germline CDR1 and CDR2: ENHRY and SYGVKD. This CDR3 is 13 amino acids long. With V trimmed by 4 bases and J by 4 bases, 4 bases remained unmatched. The CDR3: CAISGEGAYEQYF. The CDR3 coding sequence is TGTGCCATCAGTGGGGAGGGTGCTTACGAGCAGTACTTC.

This chain connects TRBV6-5 to TRBJ1-2; D perhaps matches TRBD1 (5 bases). CDR3 length: 14 residues. Trimming cost V 4 bases and J 3 bases, with 12 bases left between them. The germline CDR1 and CDR2 sequences are MNHEY and SVGAGI. CDR3 bases: TGTGCCAGCAGTTCCCAGGACACTTACTATGGCTACACCTTC. Translation gives CASSSQDTYYGYTF.

The CDR3, as DNA: TGTGCCAGCAGCCCGACAGGAGGAGGGAATGAAAAACTGTTTTTT. This translates into CASSPTGGGNEKLFF. The V and J genes are TRBV6-5 and TRBJ1-4, with D possibly TRBD1 on 6 matching bases. Germline CDR1 is MNHEY and CDR2 is SVGAGI. The V end lost 6 bases, the J end lost 5 bases, and 16 bases lay between the germline ends. The CDR3 length is 15 residues.

The chain is built from TRBV6-5 and TRBJ2-1; maybe TRBD1 (5 bases). Germline V lookup: CDR1 MNHEY, CDR2 SVGAGI. The CDR3 has 14 amino acids. The ends were cut back, 4 bases at V and 0 bases at J, with 7 bases in the middle. The CDR3: CASSSGSSYNEQFF. DNA for the CDR3: TGTGCCAGCAGTTCAGGGTCCTCCTACAATGAGCAGTTCTTC.

V is TRBV6-5 and J is TRBJ2-1; either TRBD1 or TRBD2 may supply D (5 bases each). CDR3 size: 15 residues. The V gene lost 6 bases and the J gene lost 7 bases, with 19 bases spanning the gap. From germline, CDR1 is MNHEY and CDR2 SVGAGI. For the CDR3, the DNA is TGTGCCAGCAGCCAGGGATACTCCGAGGGGAATGAGCAGTTCTTC. This sequence encodes CASSQGYSEGNEQFF.

The chain has TRBV13 and TRBJ1-3, with 7 nucleotides matching TRBD1. The CDR3 sequence is 15 residues long. Looked up from germline, CDR1 is PRHDT and CDR2 is FYEKMQ (reference sequence). The ends lost 2 bases at V and 4 bases at J; junction bases unmatched: 5. CDR3 residues: CASSLSGGEGNTIYF. For the CDR3, the DNA is TGTGCCAGCAGCTTATCAGGGGGAGAGGGAAACACCATATATTTT.

The CDR3 here is CASKLPSGGSGYTF. CDR3 DNA: TGTGCCAGCAAACTACCTTCAGGGGGCTCTGGCTACACCTTC. V and J are TRBV6-4 and TRBJ1-2, with TRBD1 identical over 8 bases. V was clipped by 7 bases and J by 7 bases; unmatched bases: 11. The CDR3 covers 14 residues. Per the germline V gene, CDR1 is MRHNA and CDR2 is SNTAGT.

This clone occurred a few times. The J gene is TRBJ1-5, the V gene TRBV5-5; D not certain. Germline V gene data show CDR1 as SGHKS and CDR2 as YYEKEE (reference sequence). V dropped 5 bases and J dropped 6 bases, with 9 bases sitting between them. This CDR3 is 12 amino acids long. For the CDR3, the DNA is TGTGCCAGCAGTTTCATCGGTCAGCCCCAGCATTTT. It yields the protein CASSFIGQPQHF. Together with reference TRBV5-5 and TRBJ1-5, the CDR3 gives the full variable domain: DAGVTQSPTHLIKTRGQQVTLRCSPISGHKSVSWYQQVLGQGPQFIFQYYEKEERGRGNFPDRFSARQFPNYSSELNVNALLLGDSALYLCASSFIGQPQHFGDGTRLSIL.

The V gene is TRBV7-8, the J gene TRBJ2-5, with unresolved D. This CDR3 has 12 residues. The germline CDR1 and CDR2 sequences are SGHVS and FQNEAQ. V was cut by 1 base and J by 7 bases, with 7 bases left in between. The CDR3, as DNA: TGTGCCAGCAGCTTAGGAGGCGGGACCCAGTACTTC. It encodes CASSLGGGTQYF.